One and the same sample provided the 3 T cell receptor beta chains below, sequenced in a study of tumor-infiltrating lymphocytes in primary liver carcinoma. The input was around 500 ng total RNA; TCR beta cDNA was made from it with a constant-region primer. Three rounds of nested multiplex PCR with slightly modified ARM-PCR produced TCR beta libraries. With TRBV1-TRBV30 forward primers and a C-beta reverse primer, the first two PCR rounds were run for around 10 cycles each. TCRdb used MiXCR to reprocess the multiplex PCR reads, holding one entry per CDR3 protein. The sample holds about 310,000 distinct CDR3 sequences, almost 60% seen once. RNA was extracted from whole blood without cell sorting, alongside germline DNA. Sequenced: peripheral blood. All receptors derive from a woman between 25 and 40 years old with primary liver carcinoma and hepatitis B virus infection.

This sequence joins TRBV7-2 and TRBJ2-3; 10 bases match TRBD2. CDR1 SGHTA and CDR2 FQGNSA come from the germline V gene. This CDR3 spans 13 amino acids. V was pared by 6 bases and J by 5 bases, with 2 bases of the junction left unmatched. This CDR3 is CASSSSGRDTQYF. Here the CDR3 DNA reads TGTGCCAGCAGTTCTAGCGGGAGAGATACGCAGTATTTT.

This clonotype was recorded once. A much larger clone lies one base from this, so it may be a read error. This chain joins TRBV12-3 or TRBV12-4 and TRBJ2-7, with 13 bases fitting TRBD2. V shed 1 base and J 2 bases; nucleotides not matched to a gene: 5. The CDR3 has 17 amino acids. CDR3 residues: CASSLVIGTSGTYEQYF. The CDR3 DNA is TGTGCCAGCAGTTTAGTAATCGGGACTAGCGGGACCTACGAGCAGTACTTC.

This clonotype was seen a handful of times. The chain joins TRBV30 to TRBJ1-2; no definite D call. Trimming shortened V by 2 bases and J by 11 bases, and 21 bases separated the two germline ends. CDR1 GTSNPN and CDR2 SVGIG come from the germline V gene (reference sequence). The CDR3 totals 14 residues. The CDR3, as DNA: TGTGCCTGGAGTCCGGCGGCCGCGGGCTATAGGTACACCTTC. This translates into CAWSPAAAGYRYTF.